Presented here are 27 T cell receptor beta chains from one specimen sequenced in a study of T cells in Graves' hyperthyroidism and ophthalmopathy. Amplification yielded TCR beta CDR3 regions, with RNA transcripts as the source. RT-PCR in the first round (using the HTBI primer set) targeted the TCR CDR3. MiXCR, applied by TCRdb to the multiplex PCR reads, yields one record per CDR3 protein. The table shows more than 150,000 distinct CDR3 sequences, with more than 15% occurring only once. What was sequenced was blood. These receptors were obtained from a woman aged 50 to 60 with Graves' hyperthyroidism.

This clonotype showed up many times. The genes are TRBV6-1 and TRBJ1-1; D is possibly TRBD1 (5 bases). The CDR3 runs 15 residues. From germline, CDR1 is MNHNS and CDR2 SASEGT. Trimming shortened V by 1 base and J by 7 bases, and 16 bases separated the two germline ends. CDR3 bases: TGTGCCAGCAGTGAAGGAGTTGGGGGTGTGGGTGAAGCTTTCTTT. Encoded protein: CASSEGVGGVGEAFF.

This clonotype was counted only a few times. V usage is TRBV4-1 and J usage is TRBJ2-5; the D gene could be TRBD1 or TRBD2 (6 bases each). V lost 2 bases and J 4 bases, leaving 11 bases between the germline ends. Germline loops: CDR1 MGHRA, CDR2 YSYEKL. This CDR3 region has 14 residues. The CDR3 loop is CASSQPGASETQYF. Here the CDR3 DNA reads TGCGCCAGCAGCCAACCGGGGGCGTCAGAGACCCAGTACTTC.

This sequence joins TRBV3-1 and TRBJ2-2; D is ambiguous. V dropped 3 bases and J dropped 1 base, with 6 bases sitting between them. Germline-derived CDR1 and CDR2 are LGHDT and YNNKEL (reference sequence). There are 14 residues in the CDR3. CDR3 sequence: CASSQLGNTGELFF. CDR3 nucleotides: TGTGCCAGCAGCCAGTTAGGGAACACCGGGGAGCTGTTTTTT. Drawing the rest from reference TRBV3-1 and TRBJ2-2, the complete variable domain is DTAVSQTPKYLVTQMGNDKSIKCEQNLGHDTMYWYKQDSKKFLKIMFSYNNKELIINETVPNRFSPKSPDKAHLNLHINSLELGDSAVYFCASSQLGNTGELFFGEGSRLTVL.

The sample holds many counts of this clonotype. Here the CDR3 reads CASSLTSGGAGETQYF. The CDR3 DNA reads TGTGCCAGTAGTTTGACTAGCGGGGGGGCGGGAGAGACCCAGTACTTC. The V call is TRBV19, the J call TRBJ2-5, with 14 positions matching TRBD2. V lost 5 bases to trimming and J lost 4 bases; unmatched junction nucleotides: 6. In germline, CDR1 is LNHDA, CDR2 SQIVND (reference sequence). The CDR3 has 16 amino acids.

The chain couples TRBV5-1 to TRBJ2-7; 9 bases fit TRBD1. V lost 3 bases to trimming and J lost 5 bases; unmatched junction nucleotides: 6. The CDR3 loop spans 14 amino acids. The V gene's germline CDR1 is SGHRS and CDR2 YFSETQ. This CDR3 reads CASSWTDRGNEQYF. Here the CDR3 DNA reads TGCGCCAGCAGCTGGACGGACAGGGGCAACGAGCAGTACTTC.

Many counts were recorded for this clonotype. The J gene is TRBJ1-3, the V gene TRBV28; D is unresolved. Germline V lookup: CDR1 MDHEN, CDR2 SYDVKM. The CDR3 runs to 12 residues. V lost 4 bases and J lost 3, with 4 bases in between. CDR3 DNA sequence: TGTGCCAGCAGTTGGGGTGGAAACACCATATATTTT. Residues: CASSWGGNTIYF.

The rearrangement uses TRBV30 and TRBJ1-1, with D possibly TRBD1 on 6 matching bases. Trimming removed 1 base from V and 2 bases from J, with 17 bases in between. The CDR3 consists of 16 residues. The germline V gene encodes CDR1 GTSNPN and CDR2 SVGIG (reference sequence). CDR3 bases: TGTGCCTGGAGTGACCTCCGATGGGGGGCAAACACTGAAGCTTTCTTT. It codes for CAWSDLRWGANTEAFF.

This clonotype has at least ten counts. The V gene is TRBV5-1, the J gene TRBJ1-5; D is unresolved. This CDR3 contains 15 residues. Between the trimmed V and J ends, which lost 0 bases and 2 bases, there was a span of 9 bases. The germline V gene has CDR1 SGHRS and CDR2 YFSETQ. The CDR3 protein is CASSLDGSGNQPQHF. CDR3 sequence (DNA): TGCGCCAGCAGCTTGGACGGGTCGGGCAATCAGCCCCAGCATTTT.

This clonotype was found many times. Here the CDR3 reads CASSSGNMNTEAFF. In DNA form, the CDR3 reads TGTGCCAGCAGCTCAGGGAATATGAACACTGAAGCTTTCTTT. This chain links TRBV12-3 or TRBV12-4 with TRBJ1-1, with TRBD1 as a possible D gene (5 bases). The CDR3 totals 14 residues. V shed 6 bases and J shed 0 bases, with 11 bases lying between them.

For the CDR3, the DNA is TGCGCCAGCAGCCAAGATCAAGTTGGACAAGGCTACGAGCAGTACTTC. It specifies CASSQDQVGQGYEQYF. This chain uses TRBV4-1 with TRBJ2-7; D possibly corresponds to TRBD1 (5 bases). There are 16 residues in the CDR3. Per germline, CDR1 MGHRA and CDR2 YSYEKL. V lost 0 bases and J 3 bases, leaving 15 bases between the germline ends.

This clonotype was observed at least ten times. The chain employs TRBV20-1 and TRBJ2-1; 11 nucleotides match TRBD2. CDR1 is DFQATT and CDR2 is SNEGSKA in the germline V gene (reference sequence). CDR3 length equals 15 residues. Germline trimming cut 1 base from V and 6 bases from J; bases unmatched to any gene: 5. The CDR3 DNA reads as TGCAGTGCTAGAGGCCCTAGCGGGGGGCGCAATGAGCAGTTCTTC. Translation: CSARGPSGGRNEQFF.

The chain carries TRBV7-8 and TRBJ2-3; TRBD2 agrees at 12 bases. V was pared by 1 base and J by 4 bases, with 6 bases of the junction left unmatched. This CDR3 region has 17 residues. From germline, CDR1 is SGHVS and CDR2 FQNEAQ. The CDR3 DNA reads TGTGCCAGCAGCTTAGTAGCTAGCGGGGGGGCTCCAGATACGCAGTATTTT. The encoded protein is CASSLVASGGAPDTQYF.

This clonotype was picked up many times. V is TRBV6-1 and J is TRBJ1-5; 8 bases fit TRBD1. Germline CDR1 MNHNS, CDR2 SASEGT. The V segment lost 6 bases and the J segment 6 bases; nucleotides outside the gene matches: 7. The CDR3 extends over 14 amino acids. The CDR3, as DNA: TGTGCCAGCAGCATTGGGACAGGAGCTCAGCCCCAGCATTTT. Amino acid sequence: CASSIGTGAQPQHF.

This clonotype was found many times. The V and J genes are TRBV19 and TRBJ1-1; no clear D gene. Per germline, CDR1 LNHDA and CDR2 SQIVND (reference sequence). The CDR3 contains 12 residues. V gave up 8 bases and J gave up 3 bases, with 10 bases separating them. This CDR3 is CASSGHYTEAFF. The CDR3 coding sequence is TGTGCCAGTTCTGGCCACTACACTGAAGCTTTCTTT.

This clonotype was observed many times. J is TRBJ2-2 and V is TRBV7-2, with no clear D. This CDR3 spans 15 amino acids. Germline CDR1 SGHTA, CDR2 FQGNSA. With 0 bases removed from V and 1 base from J, the gap between germline ends came to 6 bases. CDR3 amino acids: CASSLAKGNTGELFF. CDR3 DNA sequence: TGTGCCAGCAGCTTAGCGAAGGGGAACACCGGGGAGCTGTTTTTT.

There are many counts of this clonotype. CDR3 region: CASSRRDFSGSPLHF. The CDR3 bases are TGTGCCAGCAGCCGCAGGGACTTCTCGGGTTCACCCCTCCACTTT. The V gene is TRBV27, the J gene TRBJ1-6, with a possible D match to TRBD1 (5 bases). From germline, CDR1 is MNHEY and CDR2 SMNVEV (reference sequence). The V end was cut by 6 bases, the J end by 9 bases, with 18 bases between. This CDR3 has 15 amino acids.

This clonotype was counted at least ten times. The chain employs TRBV5-1 and TRBJ1-2; 7 nucleotides align to TRBD1. V shed 2 bases and J 3 bases; nucleotides not matched to a gene: 7. The CDR3 has 15 amino acids. CDR1 and CDR2 (germline): SGHRS, YFSETQ. CDR3 nucleotides: TGCGCCAGCAGCTTTGGGGGGACAGCGGACTATGGCTACACCTTC. Protein: CASSFGGTADYGYTF.

This clonotype was picked up many times. This sequence joins TRBV7-3 and TRBJ1-2; 8 bases are shared with TRBD1. The CDR3 totals 15 residues. V was clipped by 2 bases and J by 1 base; unmatched bases: 3. The germline V gene encodes CDR1 SGHTA and CDR2 FQGTGA. In DNA, the CDR3 is TGTGCCAGCAGCTTACGGACAGGGCTTAACTATGGCTACACCTTC. Translated: CASSLRTGLNYGYTF.

This clonotype was picked up a small number of times. This may arise from a read error, as a much more abundant clone is one base away. The chain is built from TRBV5-6 and TRBJ2-1; D is uncertain. Trimming pared 5 bases from V and 0 bases from J, leaving 12 bases between. CDR1 is SGHDT and CDR2 is YYEEEE in the germline V gene. This CDR3 region has 15 residues. The CDR3 DNA reads TGTGCCAGCAGACCCCTTCACAGCTCCTACAATGAGCAGTTCTTC. This translates into CASRPLHSSYNEQFF.

This clonotype was picked up many times. This chain connects TRBV2 to TRBJ1-2; D uncertain. The CDR3 runs to 13 residues. The V gene's germline CDR1 is SNHLY and CDR2 FYNNEI. The V end lost 9 bases, the J end lost 12 bases, and 23 bases lay between the germline ends. CDR3: CASEGPGPPRNTF. CDR3 sequence (DNA): TGTGCCAGTGAGGGCCCCGGGCCACCCCGTAACACCTTC. The whole variable domain, remainder taken from reference TRBV2 and TRBJ1-2, is EPEVTQTPSHQVTQMGQEVILRCVPISNHLYFYWYRQILGQKVEFLVSFYNNEISEKSEIFDDQFSVERPDGSNFTLKIRSTKLEDSAMYFCASEGPGPPRNTFGSGTRLTVV.

In its sample, this clonotype was seen many times. In nucleotides, the CDR3 is TGTGCCAGTAGTAGACAGTCTCAAGAGACCCAGTACTTC. It specifies CASSRQSQETQYF. V and J are TRBV19 and TRBJ2-5; a weak D match, TRBD1 (5 bases). Germline V CDR1 and CDR2: LNHDA, SQIVND (reference sequence). The CDR3 sequence is 13 residues long. V was pared by 4 bases and J by 2 bases, with 8 bases between.

This clonotype was seen repeatedly, ten times or more. This rearrangement joins TRBV12-3 or TRBV12-4 to TRBJ1-6; D gene unclear. With 5 bases removed from V and 4 bases from J, the gap between germline ends came to 9 bases. The CDR3 has 14 amino acids. Written as DNA, the CDR3 is TGTGCCAGCAGTAAGAGCGGGTATAATTCACCCCTCCACTTT. Amino acid sequence: CASSKSGYNSPLHF.

This clonotype was seen only a few times. A read error may explain this, as a much larger clone is one base away. The conserved phenylalanine or tryptophan normally closing the CDR3 is absent here, so this likely arose from a read error. The rearrangement uses TRBV3-1 and TRBJ1-6; 7 bases agree with TRBD1. CDR1 LGHDT and CDR2 YNNKEL come from the germline V gene (reference sequence). This CDR3 has 15 amino acids. V shed 4 bases, J shed 4 bases, and the junction held 4 bases outside the gene matches. DNA for the CDR3: TGTGCCAGCAGCCTTCGGGACAGTTATAATTCACCCCTCCACCTT. Residues: CASSLRDSYNSPLHL.

As to this clonotype: This may come from a read error, since a much larger clone is one base off. V gene TRBV20-1 combines with J gene TRBJ2-3, with 8 bases identical to TRBD1. Germline CDR1 and CDR2: DFQATT and SNEGSKA (reference sequence). The CDR3 runs to 13 residues. The CDR3 protein is CSLPGGPADTQYF. The CDR3 DNA follows: TGCAGCCTTCCAGGGGGCCCCGCAGATACGCAGTATTTT.

There are many counts of this clonotype. This chain's CDR3 is CAIQGTRNTGELFF. The CDR3 bases are TGTGCCATCCAGGGTACAAGGAACACCGGGGAGCTGTTTTTT. The chain joins TRBV12-3 or TRBV12-4 to TRBJ2-2; the D gene is possibly TRBD1 (5 bases). V was cut by 10 bases and J by 1 base, with 13 bases left in between. This CDR3 region has 14 residues.

This clonotype was observed a few times. The V gene is TRBV5-8, the J gene TRBJ2-7; D ambiguous. The CDR3 is 14 amino acids. Germline CDR1 SGHTS, CDR2 YDEGEE. The V end was cut by 5 bases, the J end by 4 bases, with 16 bases between. CDR3 sequence: CASRVEVRSYEQYF. Here the CDR3 DNA reads TGTGCCAGCAGGGTCGAGGTCAGGTCTTACGAGCAGTACTTC.

This clonotype was found many times. The chain is built from TRBV29-1 and TRBJ1-1; 8 bases line up with TRBD1. Germline values: CDR1 SQVTM, CDR2 ANQGSEA. There are 13 residues in the CDR3. V lost 5 bases, J lost 0 bases, and 2 bases stayed unmatched. CDR3 sequence: CSVTDRVNTEAFF. CDR3 DNA: TGCAGCGTTACGGACAGGGTGAACACTGAAGCTTTCTTT.